This T cell receptor (beta chain) was identified during a study of identical twins. Study-wide results and limits: The more abundant beta clonotypes in cord blood had fewer insertions, and memory repertoires did not show this. It was possible that invariant MAIT and iNKT cells partly confounded the zero-insertion analyses.

No donor was unhealthy or non-Caucasian. TCRdb analysed the 5' RACE reads with MiXCR anew, one entry per CDR3 protein. The sample carries 550,000 to 800,000 distinct CDR3 sequences, 7% to 7.5% recorded once. This clonotype has ten or more counts. The target antigen is unknown. These data also formed part of another study, on yellow fever vaccine responses in identical twins.

The clonotype was recovered from a woman aged 18-30 years in good health. The sample taken for sequencing was PBMCs.

For the CDR3, the DNA is TGTGCCAGCATGAAACGACAAGAGACCCAGTACTTC. Translated: CASMKRQETQYF. The chain uses TRBV2 and TRBJ2-5, with D uncertain. Germline CDR1 and CDR2: SNHLY and FYNNEI. V lost 7 bases, J lost 2 bases, and 8 bases lay in between. This CDR3 is 12 amino acids long.